Following are 21 T cell receptor beta chains from one sample sequenced in a study of blood T cell repertoires in COVID-19. Sequencing was performed with immunoSEQ multiplex PCR; in TCRdb, only in-frame clones are kept and a portion is missing. This sample has 25,000 or so clones, with approximately 94% found just once. The sequenced material came from peripheral blood. The receptors originated from a woman aged 45-60 years with active COVID-19.

The chain is built from TRBV10-3 and TRBJ1-1; 7 bases are a match to TRBD1. J was trimmed by 4 bases and V by 4 bases; bases with no gene match: 9. The germline gives CDR1 ENHRY, CDR2 SYGVKD. The CDR3 consists of 15 residues. As DNA, the CDR3 is TGTGCCATCAGTGTACCGGGACAGTTTAGCACTGAAGCTTTCTTT. It yields the protein CAISVPGQFSTEAFF.

This chain links TRBV27 with TRBJ2-2; 11 nucleotides agree with TRBD2. The CDR3 covers 16 residues. Germline V gene lookup returns CDR1 MNHEY and CDR2 SMNVEV (reference sequence). The junction had 6 bases not matched to a gene; V was cut back by 5 bases and J by 4 bases. The CDR3 protein is CASSPLAGGLTGELFF. The CDR3 nucleotides are TGTGCCAGCAGTCCTTTAGCGGGGGGGCTCACCGGGGAGCTGTTTTTT.

This chain uses TRBV5-4 with TRBJ1-2; 7 bases match TRBD1. With V trimmed by 5 bases and J by 7 bases, 8 bases remained unmatched. The CDR3 is made up of 13 amino acids. The germline CDR1 and CDR2 sequences are SGHNT and YYREEE (reference sequence). This CDR3 reads CASRSTGVVGYTF. The CDR3 bases are TGTGCCAGCAGGTCTACAGGGGTGGTTGGCTACACCTTC. Looking up the rest from reference TRBV5-4 and TRBJ1-2 gives the full variable domain: ETGVTQSPTHLIKTRGQQVTLRCSSQSGHNTVSWYQQALGQGPQFIFQYYREEENGRGNFPPRFSGLQFPNYSSELNVNALELDDSALYLCASRSTGVVGYTFGSGTRLTVV.

J is TRBJ2-7 and V is TRBV5-6; tentative D call: TRBD1 (5 bases). Germline-derived CDR1 and CDR2 are SGHDT and YYEEEE. The germline V and J ends were trimmed by 2 bases and 5 bases, with 17 bases remaining between them. The CDR3 spans 15 residues. The CDR3 nucleotides read TGTGCCAGCAGCTTCCTTTTTGGTCAGGGCCACGAGCAGTACGTC. The encoded protein is CASSFLFGQGHEQYV.

The chain is built from TRBV28 and TRBJ1-1; TRBD1 matches at 11 bases. Germline CDR1 and CDR2: MDHEN and SYDVKM. The CDR3 covers 16 residues. After removal of 5 bases from V and 8 bases from J, the junction contained 13 bases not matched to a gene. CDR3: CASSSPGTGGLLEAFF. DNA of the CDR3: TGTGCCAGCAGTAGCCCCGGGACAGGGGGTCTCCTGGAAGCTTTCTTT.

This clone appeared a single time. The chain recombines TRBV5-1 with TRBJ2-5; a possible D gene is TRBD1 (5 bases). Trimming stripped 2 bases from V and 1 base from J, with 9 bases between. Germline V gene lookup returns CDR1 SGHRS and CDR2 YFSETQ. This CDR3 comprises 14 residues. CDR3 in amino acids: CASSFPDSQETQYF. The CDR3 DNA sequence: TGCGCCAGCAGCTTCCCCGACAGCCAAGAGACCCAGTACTTC.

This sequence joins TRBV28 and TRBJ1-6; a possible D gene is TRBD1 (6 bases). The V gene lost 8 bases and the J gene lost 5 bases, with 16 bases spanning the gap. CDR1 and CDR2 (germline): MDHEN, SYDVKM. The length of the CDR3 is 15 residues. The CDR3 region has the DNA TGTGCCAGCTGGGGGCCGGGGTGGGATAATTCACCCCTCCACTTT. This sequence encodes CASWGPGWDNSPLHF.

This clone was recorded a few times. The chain uses TRBV19 and TRBJ1-4; D not certain. The V end was cut by 3 bases, the J end by 0 bases, with 14 bases between. This CDR3 has 17 amino acids. Germline CDR1 is LNHDA and CDR2 is SQIVND (reference sequence). CDR3 DNA: TGTGCCAGTAGTATCCTTACAGCCTATCCAACTAATGAAAAACTGTTTTTT. Protein sequence: CASSILTAYPTNEKLFF. Together with reference TRBV19 and TRBJ1-4, the CDR3 gives the full variable domain: DGGITQSPKYLFRKEGQNVTLSCEQNLNHDAMYWYRQDPGQGLRLIYYSQIVNDFQKGDIAEGYSVSREKKESFPLTVTSAQKNPTAFYLCASSILTAYPTNEKLFFGSGTQLSVL.

The V call is TRBV7-3, the J call TRBJ2-1; 14 bases match TRBD2. CDR1 and CDR2 from the germline V gene are SGHTA and FQGTGA. V gave up 4 bases and J gave up 7 bases; unmatched junction bases: 3. The CDR3 contains 15 residues. The CDR3 DNA reads TGTGCCAGCAGCTCGGGACTAGCGGGAGTTAATGAGCAGTTCTTC. Translating it yields CASSSGLAGVNEQFF.

The DNA for the CDR3 is TGTGCCAGCAGAGGTGGGCGGGAGGGAGATACGCAGTATTTT. The encoded protein is CASRGGREGDTQYF. The chain carries TRBV28 and TRBJ2-3; 9 bases match TRBD2. CDR3 length: 14 residues. Germline V CDR1 and CDR2: MDHEN, SYDVKM. V shed 6 bases and J 5 bases; nucleotides not matched to a gene: 6.

The rearrangement uses TRBV28 and TRBJ1-5; possible D gene TRBD1, 6 bases. The CDR3 runs 13 residues. Germline CDR1 MDHEN, CDR2 SYDVKM. V shed 8 bases and J shed 7 bases, with 15 bases lying between them. CDR3 sequence reads: CASGTLRWQPQHF. The CDR3 DNA sequence: TGTGCCAGCGGGACACTTAGATGGCAGCCCCAGCATTTT.

This chain connects TRBV2 to TRBJ1-4; TRBD1 agrees at 9 bases. Trimming removed 4 bases from V and 8 bases from J; junction bases left unmatched: 8. Germline V gene sequence: CDR1 SNHLY, CDR2 FYNNEI. CDR3 length: 15 residues. The CDR3 sequence is CASSGTDRGGEKLFF. DNA for the CDR3: TGTGCCAGCAGTGGGACCGACAGGGGGGGAGAAAAACTGTTTTTT.

The chain joins TRBV7-2 to TRBJ1-1; D perhaps matches TRBD1 (6 bases). CDR1 is SGHTA and CDR2 is FQGNSA in the germline V gene. The CDR3 loop spans 15 amino acids. V lost 2 bases and J 1 base, leaving 11 bases between the germline ends. The CDR3 bases are TGTGCCAGCAGCTTAACCACGACAGGGAACACTGAAGCTTTCTTT. This sequence encodes CASSLTTTGNTEAFF.

The J gene is TRBJ1-3, the V gene TRBV29-1; D is unclear. Germline loops: CDR1 SQVTM, CDR2 ANQGSEA. The CDR3 covers 13 residues. V was pared by 6 bases and J by 0 bases, with 9 bases between. CDR3 amino acids: CSVALHSGNTIYF. Written as DNA, the CDR3 is TGCAGCGTCGCACTTCACTCTGGAAACACCATATATTTT. Full variable domain (rest looked up from reference TRBV29-1 and TRBJ1-3): SAVISQKPSRDICQRGTSLTIQCQVDSQVTMMFWYRQQPGQSLTLIATANQGSEATYESGFVIDKFPISRPNLTFSTLTVSNMSPEDSSIYLCSVALHSGNTIYFGEGSWLTVV.

The chain carries TRBV18 and TRBJ2-2, with D possibly TRBD1 on 6 matching bases. The CDR3 length is 14 residues. Germline V gene sequence: CDR1 KGHSH, CDR2 LQKENI. Trimming pared 6 bases from V and 1 base from J, leaving 9 bases between. In DNA form, the CDR3 reads TGTGCCAGCTCCCAGACAGGGAACACCGGGGAGCTGTTTTTT. This gives the protein CASSQTGNTGELFF.

The genes are TRBV10-2 and TRBJ1-5; perhaps TRBD1 as D (5 bases). CDR3 length equals 16 residues. V lost 2 bases and J lost 4, with 15 bases in between. The germline V gene encodes CDR1 WSHSY and CDR2 SAAADI. The DNA of the CDR3 is TGCGCCAGCAGTGAGGGGGCGGGGAAAGGGAATCAGCCCCAGCATTTT. Its protein is CASSEGAGKGNQPQHF.

The rearrangement links TRBV9 to TRBJ2-1; weak D call: TRBD1 (5 bases). The CDR3 is 16 residues long. V was trimmed by 3 bases and J by 0 bases, leaving 13 bases between them. Germline V gene lookup returns CDR1 SGDLS and CDR2 YYNGEE. The CDR3 bases are TGTGCCAGCAGCGGGCTAGGGGCCCTCTCCTACAATGAGCAGTTCTTC. This codes for CASSGLGALSYNEQFF.

This chain links TRBV19 with TRBJ2-3; 12 nucleotides line up with TRBD2. The CDR3 is made up of 19 amino acids. Germline V CDR1 and CDR2: LNHDA, SQIVND (reference sequence). With V trimmed by 3 bases and J by 2 bases, 12 bases remained unmatched. In DNA form, the CDR3 reads TGTGCCAGTAGTATCAGACTAGCGGGGGCCCTAACCAACACAGATACGCAGTATTTT. Protein product: CASSIRLAGALTNTDTQYF.

This clone has just one count. V gene TRBV5-1 combines with J gene TRBJ1-1; the match to TRBD1 covers 7 bases. CDR1 is SGHRS, CDR2 YFSETQ, per germline. V lost 4 bases and J lost 5; bases outside the gene matches: 8. The CDR3 contains 14 residues. The CDR3 protein is CASSPRQGRTEAFF. CDR3 nucleotide sequence: TGCGCCAGCAGCCCAAGACAGGGACGGACTGAAGCTTTCTTT.

The chain combines TRBV9 with TRBJ2-6; possibly TRBD1 for D (6 bases). V lost 5 bases and J lost 1, with 10 bases in between. CDR3 length: 15 residues. Per germline, CDR1 SGDLS and CDR2 YYNGEE. CDR3 sequence reads: CASSAQGSGANVLTF. As DNA, the CDR3 is TGTGCCAGCAGTGCACAGGGATCTGGGGCCAACGTCCTGACTTTC.

The chain has TRBV18 and TRBJ1-4, with a possible D match to TRBD1 (6 bases). Trimming removed 3 bases from V and 0 bases from J, with 17 bases in between. Germline CDR1 KGHSH, CDR2 LQKENI. The CDR3 is made up of 18 amino acids. For the CDR3, the DNA is TGTGCCAGCTCACCCAGGGGAAGTAGTCTTGCAACTAATGAAAAACTGTTTTTT. This sequence encodes CASSPRGSSLATNEKLFF. The entire variable domain, with the rest obtained from reference TRBV18 and TRBJ1-4, is as follows: NAGVMQNPRHLVRRRGQEARLRCSPMKGHSHVYWYRQLPEEGLKFMVYLQKENIIDESGMPKERFSAEFPKEGPSILRIQQVVRGDSAAYFCASSPRGSSLATNEKLFFGSGTQLSVL.